This T cell receptor beta chain was observed in a study of blood T cell repertoires in COVID-19. Overall study context: The origin of the acute and convalescent COVID-19 samples was the United States, Italy and Spain. Sources were T cells, B-cell-depleted T cells, or PBMCs; the material itself was cDNA or gDNA.

The CDR3 consists of 14 residues. In germline, CDR1 is SGHRS, CDR2 YFSETQ. V was shortened by 7 bases and J by 3 bases, with 16 bases between the two germline ends. This clone was detected once. Under the authors' procedure: Counts of nucleated cells, estimated from reference gene primer amplification, were obtained. TCRdb's copy holds only in-frame clones and misses some; the assay was immunoSEQ multiplex PCR. That table gives V, J and clone size, and the DNA gave D and trimming. Of some 150,000 clones listed, more than 70% were seen once; the top ten hold about 1.5%. The sequencing sample was made of peripheral blood. The chain employs TRBV5-1 and TRBJ1-2; possible D gene TRBD1, 5 bases. This TCR was recovered from a human donor in a cohort sampled during active COVID-19. CDR3: CASASGQGDYGYTF. As DNA, the CDR3 is TGCGCCAGCGCGTCCGGGCAGGGCGACTATGGCTACACCTTC.